What follows is one T cell receptor (beta chain) and its context. The data stem from a study of blood T cell repertoires in COVID-19. Study details: Samples of COVID-19 (acute and convalescent) were obtained from the United States, Italy and Spain.

This CDR3 contains 17 residues. The germline V and J ends were trimmed by 0 bases and 1 base, with 15 bases remaining between them. Germline V gives CDR1 SGHNT, CDR2 YENEEA. Sequencing used immunoSEQ multiplex PCR; TCRdb keeps in-frame clones, though not all of them. Of 80,000 to 100,000 clones in the sample, 70% to 90% were seen once. This chain joins TRBV11-3 and TRBJ1-1, with D possibly being TRBD1 (6 bases). The receptor was isolated from a human donor with COVID-19, enrolled during active disease. The donor label of this sample is uncertain. Sequencing was done on a sample of peripheral blood. CDR3 nucleotides: TGTGCCAGCAGCTTAGATACAAGGTGGACAGCGAACACTGAAGCTTTCTTT. Its protein is CASSLDTRWTANTEAFF.